These 25 T cell receptor beta chains share one sample of origin, sequenced in a study of monozygotic twins with inflammatory bowel disease. TCRdb re-called the 5' RACE reads; every CDR3 protein appears as one record, without DNA. The sample yields around 97,000 distinct CDR3 sequences, of which the top ten take up less than 2%. Sequenced sample: blood. These receptors were collected from a human donor with ulcerative colitis or Crohn's disease, or a healthy co-twin of an affected twin (not recorded which).

V usage is TRBV24-1 and J usage is TRBJ2-3; TCRdb reports TRBD2, a call that lacks DNA to check it against. CDR1 KGHDR and CDR2 SFDVKD come from the germline V gene. The CDR3 extends over 13 amino acids. CDR3 loop: CATSDRGPDTQYF.

The chain uses TRBV7-6 and TRBJ2-1; TCRdb outputs TRBD1, but without DNA this stays unchecked. The CDR3 is 15 residues long. Germline CDR1 SGHVS, CDR2 FNYEAQ. This CDR3 is CASSLAGTVNNEQFF.

The J gene is TRBJ2-2, the V gene TRBV5-4; the D call from TCRdb, TRBD1, cannot be confirmed without DNA. The CDR3 has 14 residues. Per the germline V gene, CDR1 is SGHNT and CDR2 is YYREEE (reference sequence). CDR3 residues: CASSLAQGGGELFF.

The genes are TRBV5-1 and TRBJ2-7; TCRdb lists TRBD2, though no DNA is available to test this call. Per the germline V gene, CDR1 is SGHRS and CDR2 is YFSETQ. This CDR3 contains 17 residues. CDR3 amino acids: CASSLAAGSGGVYEQYF.

V is TRBV11-2 and J is TRBJ2-7; the TCRdb call, TRBD1, lacks DNA for checking. The germline V gene encodes CDR1 SGHAT and CDR2 FQNNGV. This CDR3 contains 13 residues. The CDR3 sequence: CASSWDNTYEQYF.

The genes are TRBV15 and TRBJ2-7; TCRdb gives TRBD1 as the D gene, but with no DNA this cannot be confirmed. Germline V gives CDR1 LNHNV, CDR2 YYDKDF (reference sequence). CDR3 length equals 15 residues. This CDR3 reads CATSRSPRDFYEQYF.

This rearrangement joins TRBV12-3 or TRBV12-4 to TRBJ2-1. CDR3 size: 14 residues. Here the CDR3 reads CASSLVPSYNEQFF.

The chain couples TRBV7-2 to TRBJ2-5; the D call from TCRdb, TRBD2, cannot be confirmed without DNA. Germline V gives CDR1 SGHTA, CDR2 FQGNSA. The CDR3 contains 15 residues. The CDR3 loop is CASKKSGGIQETQYF.

V is TRBV7-9 and J is TRBJ2-7; the D call of TRBD2 rests on TCRdb alone, since no DNA is present to check it. Germline V gives CDR1 SEHNR, CDR2 FQNEAQ (reference sequence). This CDR3 contains 12 residues. The CDR3 protein is CASNPTEVEQYF.

The chain is built from TRBV6-1 and TRBJ2-7. CDR3 length: 13 amino acids. Germline V CDR1 and CDR2: MNHNS, SASEGT. The CDR3 region is CASSVVDSDEQYF.

CDR3 region: CASTPGTSGYNEQFF. The chain carries TRBV14 and TRBJ2-1; TCRdb's D call of TRBD2 is untestable without DNA. The CDR3 loop spans 15 amino acids. CDR1 is SGHDN, CDR2 FVKESK, per germline. Filled out from reference TRBV14 and TRBJ2-1, the complete variable domain reads EAGVTQFPSHSVIEKGQTVTLRCDPISGHDNLYWYRRVMGKEIKFLLHFVKESKQDESGMPNNRFLAERTGGTYSTLKVQPAELEDSGVYFCASTPGTSGYNEQFFGPGTRLTVL.

The rearrangement uses TRBV7-8 and TRBJ2-4; TCRdb names TRBD1, which stays unverified in the absence of DNA. Germline loops: CDR1 SGHVS, CDR2 FQNEAQ. This CDR3 region has 15 residues. CDR3 protein: CASSRTRLAKNMQYF.

The chain uses TRBV29-1 and TRBJ1-2; TCRdb gives TRBD1 as the D gene, but with no DNA this cannot be confirmed. CDR1 and CDR2 (germline): SQVTM, ANQGSEA. The length of the CDR3 is 12 residues. The CDR3 region is CSVGQGPGGYTF.

The gene calls are TRBV27 and TRBJ2-1; TCRdb's D call of TRBD2 is untestable without DNA. Germline lookup yields CDR1 MNHEY and CDR2 SMNVEV (reference sequence). The CDR3 has 15 amino acids. CDR3 in amino acids: CASSLMGLAYNEQFF.

The chain joins TRBV28 to TRBJ2-7; with no DNA, the TCRdb D assignment of TRBD2 cannot be verified. Looked up from germline, CDR1 is MDHEN and CDR2 is SYDVKM. The CDR3 has 12 amino acids. This CDR3 reads CATSGRAYEQYF.

This chain connects TRBV10-3 to TRBJ2-1; TCRdb designates TRBD1, a call that cannot be tested without DNA. Germline CDR1 ENHRY, CDR2 SYGVKD. This CDR3 region has 14 residues. CDR3 region: CAIKRQGSYNEQFF.

This sequence joins TRBV20-1 and TRBJ2-5; the D call from TCRdb, TRBD2, cannot be confirmed without DNA. This CDR3 contains 13 residues. Germline V gene sequence: CDR1 DFQATT, CDR2 SNEGSKA (reference sequence). CDR3 protein: CSARYSAGETQYF.

The rearrangement joins TRBV27 to TRBJ2-6; TCRdb's assignment of TRBD1 cannot be checked, as there is no DNA. Germline V gene data show CDR1 as MNHEY and CDR2 as SMNVEV (reference sequence). The CDR3 runs to 18 residues. This CDR3 is CASTKLGTGLGGANVLTF. The full variable domain, in which reference TRBV27 and TRBJ2-6 provide the parts outside the CDR3, is EAQVTQNPRYLITVTGKKLTVTCSQNMNHEYMSWYRQDPGLGLRQIYYSMNVEVTDKGDVPEGYKVSRKEKRNFPLILESPSPNQTSLYFCASTKLGTGLGGANVLTFGAGSRLTVL.

The chain employs TRBV4-3 and TRBJ2-1; TCRdb proposes TRBD1, but this gene call is untestable without DNA. Per the germline V gene, CDR1 is LGHNA and CDR2 is YSLEER. There are 18 residues in the CDR3. The CDR3 loop reads CASSQGLGWGGDPYEQFF.

The chain uses TRBV11-2 and TRBJ2-3. Germline V gives CDR1 SGHAT, CDR2 FQNNGV. CDR3 length: 14 amino acids. The CDR3 region is CASSLRWFSDTQYF.

The V gene is TRBV28, the J gene TRBJ2-3; the TRBD2 assignment by TCRdb is unverifiable without DNA. Germline values: CDR1 MDHEN, CDR2 SYDVKM. The CDR3 spans 17 residues. CDR3 protein: CASSFGWRGWGPDTQYF.

V gene TRBV7-2 combines with J gene TRBJ2-7; TCRdb's D call, TRBD1, is unchecked because there is no DNA. Germline CDR1 and CDR2: SGHTA and FQGNSA. The length of the CDR3 is 17 residues. The CDR3 region is CASSSSRQGTGIHEQYF.

This sequence joins TRBV7-3 and TRBJ2-6; TCRdb indicates TRBD1, and absent DNA this call remains unverified. The CDR3 runs 18 residues. Germline CDR1 is SGHTA and CDR2 is FQGTGA. CDR3 in amino acids: CASSLTTSTGTGANVLTF.

The chain links TRBV15 to TRBJ2-7. Germline V lookup: CDR1 LNHNV, CDR2 YYDKDF (reference sequence). The CDR3 extends over 12 amino acids. The CDR3 spells CATSMIGYEQYF.

The chain links TRBV11-2 to TRBJ2-1; as DNA is missing, the TRBD2 call by TCRdb cannot be tested. CDR1 is SGHAT and CDR2 is FQNNGV in the germline V gene. The CDR3 runs 15 residues. CDR3 loop: CASSFLRGAVDEQFF.